The 24 T cell receptor beta chains given below trace back to one sample, sequenced in a study of blood T cell repertoires in COVID-19. Sequencing was performed with immunoSEQ multiplex PCR; in TCRdb, only in-frame clones are kept and a portion is missing. The table includes almost 400,000 clones, under 90% detected once. The specimen was PBMCs or T cells enriched from blood (not recorded which). The receptors were gathered from a woman aged 30 to 39 who had recovered from COVID-19.

This clone was counted once. Other DNA sequences within the sample encode an identical CDR3. The CDR3 region is CASSPGQGYEQYF. The DNA of the CDR3 is TGTGCCAGCAGCCCGGGACAGGGCTACGAGCAGTACTTC. The chain couples TRBV12-3 or TRBV12-4 to TRBJ2-7; TRBD1 aligns across 9 bases. The CDR3 loop spans 13 amino acids. The V segment lost 6 bases and the J segment 3 bases; nucleotides outside the gene matches: 3.

This chain uses TRBV19 with TRBJ1-5, with 9 positions matching TRBD1. The V gene's germline CDR1 is LNHDA and CDR2 SQIVND (reference sequence). V dropped 5 bases and J dropped 0; count of bases not matched to a gene: 5. CDR3 length: 16 residues. The CDR3 is CASSGQGWLSNQPQHF. The CDR3, as DNA: TGTGCCAGTAGTGGACAGGGGTGGCTTAGCAATCAGCCCCAGCATTTT.

This clone was detected only once. This chain's CDR3 is CASSRNGQGAGETQYF. CDR3 in DNA: TGTGCCAGCTCACGTAACGGACAGGGGGCTGGGGAGACCCAGTACTTC. The chain links TRBV18 to TRBJ2-5, with 11 bases fitting TRBD1. Germline V gene data show CDR1 as KGHSH and CDR2 as LQKENI. The CDR3 is made up of 16 amino acids. Trimming removed 4 bases from V and 5 bases from J; junction bases left unmatched: 9. The entire variable domain, with the rest obtained from reference TRBV18 and TRBJ2-5, is as follows: NAGVMQNPRHLVRRRGQEARLRCSPMKGHSHVYWYRQLPEEGLKFMVYLQKENIIDESGMPKERFSAEFPKEGPSILRIQQVVRGDSAAYFCASSRNGQGAGETQYFGPGTRLLVL.

This clone was picked up a small number of times. CDR3 in DNA: TGCGCCAGCAATCCGTACGGGACAGGGTACACTGAAGCTTTCTTT. It specifies CASNPYGTGYTEAFF. V usage is TRBV5-1 and J usage is TRBJ1-1; 9 bases map to TRBD1. CDR1 is SGHRS and CDR2 is YFSETQ in the germline V gene. This CDR3 spans 15 amino acids. V was pared by 6 bases and J by 3 bases, with 9 bases of the junction left unmatched.

This CDR3 reads CASSQDNGGYYGYTF. The CDR3 bases are TGCGCCAGCAGCCAAGATAACGGAGGATACTATGGCTACACCTTC. The chain joins TRBV4-1 to TRBJ1-2; D remains unclear. Germline V lookup: CDR1 MGHRA, CDR2 YSYEKL. V was pared by 0 bases and J by 3 bases, with 11 bases between. There are 15 residues in the CDR3.

The CDR3 nucleotides read TGTGCCAGCAGCCCCGGACAGGGAGATCAGCCCCAGCATTTT. This codes for CASSPGQGDQPQHF. The chain uses TRBV6-5 and TRBJ1-5, with 8 bases lining up with TRBD1. The CDR3 is 14 amino acids. The V gene end was trimmed by 6 bases and the J gene end by 5 bases; junction bases not matched to a gene: 6. CDR1 and CDR2 (germline): MNHEY, SVGAGI.

The rearrangement joins TRBV9 to TRBJ2-1; 8 bases line up with TRBD2. The CDR3 contains 17 residues. From germline, CDR1 is SGDLS and CDR2 YYNGEE. The junction had 10 bases not matched to a gene; V was cut back by 3 bases and J by 2 bases. CDR3 DNA: TGTGCCAGCAGCGCGGGGGGGGCTAGCGGAGCCTACAATGAGCAGTTCTTC. The encoded protein is CASSAGGASGAYNEQFF.

V gene TRBV5-5 combines with J gene TRBJ1-2; D is unresolved. The germline gives CDR1 SGHKS, CDR2 YYEKEE (reference sequence). The CDR3 loop spans 17 amino acids. Between the trimmed V and J ends, which lost 0 bases and 0 bases, there was a span of 15 bases. The CDR3 loop reads CASSLALELPANYGYTF. In DNA, the CDR3 is TGTGCCAGCAGCTTGGCGCTAGAATTACCAGCTAACTATGGCTACACCTTC.

The chain uses TRBV7-3 and TRBJ2-7, with 9 positions matching TRBD1. The CDR3 length is 14 residues. V lost 4 bases to trimming and J lost 5 bases; unmatched junction nucleotides: 6. Per germline, CDR1 SGHTA and CDR2 FQGTGA. CDR3 residues: CASSYGQGIDEQYF. CDR3 DNA sequence: TGTGCCAGCAGCTACGGACAGGGGATTGACGAGCAGTACTTC.

A word on this clone: This CDR3 is also generated by other DNA sequences in the sample. The rearrangement joins TRBV18 to TRBJ2-3; D not certain. V was pared by 6 bases and J by 2 bases, with 9 bases between. CDR3 length equals 13 residues. In germline, CDR1 is KGHSH, CDR2 LQKENI. This CDR3 is CASSPTSTDTQYF. Here the CDR3 DNA reads TGTGCCAGCTCCCCTACTTCCACAGATACGCAGTATTTT. The full variable domain, in which reference TRBV18 and TRBJ2-3 provide the parts outside the CDR3, is NAGVMQNPRHLVRRRGQEARLRCSPMKGHSHVYWYRQLPEEGLKFMVYLQKENIIDESGMPKERFSAEFPKEGPSILRIQQVVRGDSAAYFCASSPTSTDTQYFGPGTRLTVL.

V gene TRBV4-1 combines with J gene TRBJ2-7; D not resolved. The CDR3 is 14 residues long. Germline values: CDR1 MGHRA, CDR2 YSYEKL. Trimming took 5 bases from V and 0 from J, leaving 11 bases between them. In DNA form, the CDR3 reads TGCGCCAGCAGCTTATTAACAGCCTCCTACGAGCAGTACTTC. It yields the protein CASSLLTASYEQYF.

The V gene is TRBV12-5, the J gene TRBJ2-3, with D possibly TRBD1 on 6 matching bases. This CDR3 contains 14 residues. CDR1 and CDR2 (germline): LGHNT, FRNRAP. V was pared by 7 bases and J by 3 bases, with 14 bases between. For the CDR3, the DNA is TGTGCTAGTGCCCTAGGGGGTGTGACAGATACGCAGTATTTT. This translates into CASALGGVTDTQYF. The full variable domain, rest sourced from reference TRBV12-5 and TRBJ2-3, is DARVTQTPRHKVTEMGQEVTMRCQPILGHNTVFWYRQTMMQGLELLAYFRNRAPLDDSGMPKDRFSAEMPDATLATLKIQPSEPRDSAVYFCASALGGVTDTQYFGPGTRLTVL.

This chain links TRBV19 with TRBJ1-5, with 8 nucleotides matching TRBD1. CDR1 is LNHDA and CDR2 is SQIVND in the germline V gene (reference sequence). The CDR3 is 13 amino acids. The V segment lost 8 bases and the J segment 7 bases; nucleotides outside the gene matches: 7. The CDR3 nucleotides are TGTGCCAGTGGACAGGGTGTCTCGCAGCCCCAGCATTTT. Residues: CASGQGVSQPQHF.

V usage is TRBV6-5 and J usage is TRBJ1-5, with 8 bases fitting TRBD1. V shed 8 bases and J 5 bases; nucleotides not matched to a gene: 11. Per the germline V gene, CDR1 is MNHEY and CDR2 is SVGAGI. This CDR3 contains 15 residues. The CDR3: CASWAGGWSDQPQHF. The CDR3, as DNA: TGTGCCAGCTGGGCAGGGGGCTGGTCGGATCAGCCCCAGCATTTT.

The chain recombines TRBV10-3 with TRBJ1-2, with D uncertain. Germline V gene data show CDR1 as ENHRY and CDR2 as SYGVKD. The V and J ends lost 0 bases and 2 bases respectively, with 7 bases between them. CDR3 length: 14 residues. CDR3 DNA: TGTGCCATCAGTGAGTCTTCAGTAAACTATGGCTACACCTTC. Residues: CAISESSVNYGYTF.

This clone was counted a single time. The chain is built from TRBV7-8 and TRBJ1-4; D gene uncertain. Looked up from germline, CDR1 is SGHVS and CDR2 is FQNEAQ. The CDR3 has 14 amino acids. The V gene lost 1 base and the J gene lost 2 bases, with 5 bases spanning the gap. The CDR3 DNA reads TGTGCCAGCAGCTTAGTAGATACTAATGAAAAACTGTTTTTT. This sequence encodes CASSLVDTNEKLFF.

J is TRBJ1-2 and V is TRBV10-3; TRBD1 agrees at 12 bases. CDR1 is ENHRY and CDR2 is SYGVKD in the germline V gene. This CDR3 comprises 15 residues. With V trimmed by 6 bases and J by 6 bases, 8 bases remained unmatched. The chain's CDR3 is CAIRGQGAKTDGYTF. The DNA for the CDR3 is TGTGCCATCAGGGGACAGGGGGCGAAAACCGATGGCTACACCTTC.

This clone was observed a few times. V and J are TRBV7-2 and TRBJ2-7, with D maybe TRBD2 (7 bases). The CDR3 sequence is 15 residues long. CDR1 is SGHTA, CDR2 FQGNSA, per germline. Trimming left V 5 bases short and J 5 bases short, with 19 bases between. The CDR3 sequence: CASSIIGGRLDEQYF. The CDR3 bases are TGTGCCAGCAGCATTATCGGGGGGCGACTTGACGAGCAGTACTTC.

V is TRBV25-1 and J is TRBJ2-1, with 7 bases matching TRBD2. J lost 3 bases, V lost 6 bases, and 5 bases had no gene match. There are 14 residues in the CDR3. CDR1 and CDR2 (germline): MGHDK, SYGVNS. The chain's CDR3 is CASSLAGVYNEQFF. DNA for the CDR3: TGTGCCAGCAGCCTCGCGGGAGTCTACAATGAGCAGTTCTTC.

This clone was counted between two and nine times. The chain combines TRBV3-1 (or the pseudogene TRBV3-2) with TRBJ2-7; D may be TRBD1 (5 bases). The germline V gene has CDR1 LGHDT and CDR2 YNNKEL (reference sequence). V gave up 0 bases and J gave up 3 bases, with 12 bases separating them. This CDR3 is built from 15 residues. The CDR3: CASSQDWGGYYEQYF. The CDR3 nucleotides are TGTGCCAGCAGCCAAGACTGGGGCGGCTACTACGAGCAGTACTTC.

The rearrangement uses TRBV29-1 and TRBJ1-1; 7 bases align to TRBD1. The germline V gene has CDR1 SQVTM and CDR2 ANQGSEA. V dropped 5 bases and J dropped 5; count of bases not matched to a gene: 5. This CDR3 has 12 amino acids. The CDR3 DNA is TGCAGCGTTTCCACAGGGGTGACTGAAGCTTTCTTT. Amino acids: CSVSTGVTEAFF.

The rearrangement uses TRBV9 and TRBJ1-6; D perhaps matches TRBD1 (6 bases). Germline CDR1 is SGDLS and CDR2 is YYNGEE. The CDR3 is 14 amino acids. Trimming removed 0 bases from V and 9 bases from J, with 10 bases in between. The CDR3 bases are TGTGCCAGCAGCGTAGGGGGGCAGGGTTCACCCCTCCACTTT. Translated: CASSVGGQGSPLHF.

The rearrangement links TRBV4-1 to TRBJ1-2, with D possibly TRBD1 on 5 matching bases. CDR3 length: 17 residues. The germline CDR1 and CDR2 sequences are MGHRA and YSYEKL. Between the trimmed V and J ends, which lost 4 bases and 1 base, there was a span of 19 bases. CDR3 nucleotides: TGCGCCAGCAGCCCCACCCCCCCGGGGGTCGGTAACTATGGCTACACCTTC. Its translation: CASSPTPPGVGNYGYTF.

This chain uses TRBV19 with TRBJ2-7, with D possibly being TRBD1 (6 bases). Trimming pared 4 bases from V and 0 bases from J, leaving 10 bases between. The germline CDR1 and CDR2 sequences are LNHDA and SQIVND (reference sequence). This CDR3 comprises 14 residues. CDR3 sequence reads: CASSTKTGSYEQYF. The CDR3 DNA is TGTGCCAGTAGTACGAAGACAGGCTCCTACGAGCAGTACTTC.